These 23 T cell receptor beta chains came from one sample sequenced in a study of T cells after yellow fever vaccination. MiXCR was run by TCRdb on the 5' RACE reads, yielding one entry per CDR3 protein. The sample records about 160,000 distinct CDR3 sequences, about 7% being singletons. Source: CD4+ T cells sorted from PBMCs, taken about 5 days after the first yellow fever vaccination. Every receptor here comes from a man between 18 and 35 years old who received the YFV17D yellow fever vaccine.

In this sample, this clonotype turned up many times. This chain joins TRBV6-6 and TRBJ1-2; TRBD1 is a possible D gene (6 bases). CDR3 length: 12 residues. Trimming cost V 6 bases and J 9 bases, with 14 bases left between them. The V gene's germline CDR1 is MNHNY and CDR2 SVGAGI (reference sequence). The CDR3 sequence is CASSPAGVSYTF. The CDR3 DNA sequence: TGTGCCAGCAGCCCCGCAGGGGTGAGCTACACCTTC.

Many counts were recorded for this clonotype. This chain uses TRBV4-3 with TRBJ2-7; 9 nucleotides align to TRBD1. Losses at the gene ends were 1 base for V and 2 bases for J; bases not matched to a gene: 9. This CDR3 is 17 amino acids long. CDR1 and CDR2 (germline): LGHNA, YSLEER. CDR3 DNA sequence: TGCGCCAGCAGCCAAGGGACCGGGACAGGGCTGACCTACGAGCAGTACTTC. Amino acids: CASSQGTGTGLTYEQYF.

There are many counts of this clonotype. The genes are TRBV12-3 or TRBV12-4 and TRBJ1-1; D unclear. The CDR3 is 11 residues long. Trimming stripped 6 bases from V and 0 bases from J, with 2 bases between. CDR3 region: CASRLNTEAFF. In DNA, the CDR3 is TGTGCCAGCAGATTGAACACTGAAGCTTTCTTT.

In this sample, this clonotype turned up many times. The rearrangement uses TRBV10-3 and TRBJ2-1; 10 bases fit TRBD1. CDR3 length: 13 residues. Germline V gene lookup returns CDR1 ENHRY and CDR2 SYGVKD. Germline trimming cut 8 bases from V and 6 bases from J; bases unmatched to any gene: 4. The chain's CDR3 is CAIRDRGLNEQFF. CDR3 DNA: TGTGCCATCCGGGACAGGGGACTCAATGAGCAGTTCTTC.

This clonotype was counted many times. The chain joins TRBV7-2 to TRBJ2-7; the match to TRBD2 covers 12 bases. The CDR3 contains 16 residues. From germline, CDR1 is SGHTA and CDR2 FQGNSA. V dropped 4 bases and J dropped 1; count of bases not matched to a gene: 5. CDR3 sequence: CASSSPTSGGSYEQYF. CDR3 in DNA: TGTGCCAGCAGCTCGCCGACTAGCGGGGGATCCTACGAGCAGTACTTC.

This clonotype was seen a few times. The chain links TRBV6-1 to TRBJ2-3; D remains ambiguous. Germline loops: CDR1 MNHNS, CDR2 SASEGT. V gave up 6 bases and J gave up 0 bases, with 10 bases separating them. The CDR3 totals 14 residues. The CDR3 nucleotides are TGTGCCAGCAGGAACCCGGACAGCACAGATACGCAGTATTTT. This encodes CASRNPDSTDTQYF.

Of note for this clonotype: This may arise from a read error, as a much more abundant clone is one base away. The chain employs TRBV7-9 and TRBJ1-5, with D possibly being TRBD1 (5 bases). V gave up 5 bases and J gave up 11 bases, with 22 bases separating them. The germline gives CDR1 SEHNR, CDR2 FQNEAQ (reference sequence). This CDR3 contains 15 residues. The CDR3 here is CASSPPGGTNQSQHF. The CDR3 DNA sequence: TGTGCCAGCAGCCCACCGGGGGGGACGAACCAGTCCCAGCATTTT.

There are many counts of this clonotype. CDR3 loop: CASSSGLYYNEQFF. The DNA of the CDR3 is TGTGCCAGTAGCTCGGGACTCTACTACAATGAGCAGTTCTTC. The rearrangement links TRBV19 to TRBJ2-1; D may be TRBD2 (6 bases). The CDR3 covers 14 residues. The germline V gene has CDR1 LNHDA and CDR2 SQIVND (reference sequence). V gave up 6 bases and J gave up 3 bases, with 12 bases separating them.

This clonotype has at least ten counts. The chain joins TRBV9 to TRBJ1-3; 8 nucleotides agree with TRBD1. V trimming: 3 bases; J trimming: 4 bases; junction bases outside the gene matches: 6. This CDR3 comprises 15 residues. Germline V gene lookup returns CDR1 SGDLS and CDR2 YYNGEE. Here the CDR3 reads CASSAQGAAGNTIYF. The CDR3 DNA is TGTGCCAGCAGCGCGCAGGGGGCGGCGGGAAACACCATATATTTT.

The chain has TRBV11-2 and TRBJ2-2, with 10 nucleotides matching TRBD2. Germline V lookup: CDR1 SGHAT, CDR2 FQNNGV. There are 18 residues in the CDR3. The junction had 5 bases not matched to a gene; V was cut back by 1 base and J by 0 bases. This chain's CDR3 is CASSLVWTSGTNTGELFF. CDR3 DNA: TGTGCCAGCAGCTTAGTTTGGACTAGCGGCACGAACACCGGGGAGCTGTTTTTT.

There are many counts of this clonotype. This chain connects TRBV20-1 to TRBJ2-1, with 12 bases fitting TRBD2. This CDR3 has 16 amino acids. With V trimmed by 5 bases and J by 9 bases, 14 bases remained unmatched. Germline V CDR1 and CDR2: DFQATT, SNEGSKA (reference sequence). CDR3 amino acids: CSARGYRLAGDAEQFF. The CDR3 DNA reads as TGCAGTGCTCGAGGTTACCGACTAGCGGGGGACGCTGAGCAGTTCTTC.

The table lists this clonotype with many counts. CDR3 loop: CATSDSDRWEQFF. Here the CDR3 DNA reads TGTGCCACCAGTGATTCGGACAGGTGGGAGCAGTTCTTC. This chain links TRBV24-1 with TRBJ2-1; 7 bases are a match to TRBD1. Germline values: CDR1 KGHDR, CDR2 SFDVKD. CDR3 length: 13 residues. V lost 2 bases, J lost 10 bases, and 4 bases stayed unmatched.

This clonotype appeared many times. The chain uses TRBV7-9 and TRBJ2-5, with a weak D call TRBD2 (5 bases). This CDR3 has 14 amino acids. Germline values: CDR1 SEHNR, CDR2 FQNEAQ (reference sequence). Trimming left V 7 bases short and J 5 bases short, with 17 bases between. The CDR3 DNA reads as TGTGCCAGCACCTCAACCGCCAGAGGGGAGACCCAGTACTTC. This encodes CASTSTARGETQYF.

This clonotype was observed many times. V gene TRBV7-6 combines with J gene TRBJ1-2, with 7 bases identical to TRBD1. The CDR3 has 14 residues. CDR1 is SGHVS, CDR2 FNYEAQ, per germline. The trim removed 5 bases at V and 5 bases at J, leaving 8 bases unmatched. The chain's CDR3 is CASSPSLGQYGYTF. The DNA of the CDR3 is TGTGCCAGCAGCCCCTCTTTGGGACAGTATGGCTACACCTTC.

Only a few counts were recorded for this clonotype. The V gene is TRBV11-3, the J gene TRBJ1-1, with D tentatively TRBD1 (5 bases). Trimming pared 4 bases from V and 1 base from J, leaving 10 bases between. The length of the CDR3 is 14 residues. The germline gives CDR1 SGHNT, CDR2 YENEEA. CDR3 coding DNA: TGTGCCAGCAGCTCGAGGGACGGGAACACTGAAGCTTTCTTT. This gives the protein CASSSRDGNTEAFF.

This rearrangement joins TRBV7-9 to TRBJ1-1; a weak D match, TRBD1 (6 bases). The CDR3 is made up of 16 amino acids. CDR1 SEHNR and CDR2 FQNEAQ come from the germline V gene (reference sequence). With 5 bases removed from V and 2 bases from J, the gap between germline ends came to 18 bases. The CDR3 loop is CASSRFQGGGNTEAFF. The CDR3 coding sequence is TGTGCCAGCAGCCGATTTCAAGGGGGGGGAAACACTGAAGCTTTCTTT.

This clonotype was observed many times. The chain employs TRBV18 and TRBJ2-5; D perhaps matches TRBD2 (6 bases). The germline V and J ends were trimmed by 6 bases and 1 base, with 12 bases remaining between them. The CDR3 length is 14 residues. The V gene's germline CDR1 is KGHSH and CDR2 LQKENI. The CDR3 bases are TGTGCCAGCTCTCATCGGGGGACCCAAGAGACCCAGTACTTC. It translates to CASSHRGTQETQYF.

This clonotype was seen many times. The chain recombines TRBV7-8 with TRBJ2-5; D unresolved. Trimming pared 1 base from V and 2 bases from J, leaving 5 bases between. Germline V gene data show CDR1 as SGHVS and CDR2 as FQNEAQ. This CDR3 is 13 amino acids long. The chain's CDR3 is CASSLEQQETQYF. The CDR3, as DNA: TGTGCCAGCAGCTTAGAACAACAAGAGACCCAGTACTTC.

Many counts were recorded for this clonotype. The rearrangement uses TRBV12-3 or TRBV12-4 and TRBJ1-2, with D possibly being TRBD1 (5 bases). The V end was cut by 6 bases, the J end by 1 base, with 15 bases between. The CDR3 is 15 residues long. In DNA form, the CDR3 reads TGTGCCAGCAGCCTCCGACAGCTCCGTAACTATGGCTACACCTTC. This encodes CASSLRQLRNYGYTF.

Only a few counts were recorded for this clonotype. The chain links TRBV3-1 to TRBJ2-7, with D maybe TRBD1 (6 bases). Per germline, CDR1 LGHDT and CDR2 YNNKEL (reference sequence). The V end lost 5 bases, the J end lost 4 bases, and 15 bases lay between the germline ends. This CDR3 has 14 amino acids. The CDR3 coding sequence is TGTGCCAGCAGCTCTACAGGGTTCCGATACGAGCAGTACGTC. Amino acids: CASSSTGFRYEQYV.

The chain combines TRBV7-2 with TRBJ2-1, with 7 positions matching TRBD2. The ends lost 1 base at V and 3 bases at J; junction bases unmatched: 3. The germline V gene has CDR1 SGHTA and CDR2 FQGNSA. This CDR3 comprises 15 residues. CDR3 region: CASSLVASGYNEQFF. CDR3 DNA: TGTGCCAGCAGCTTAGTGGCTAGCGGCTACAATGAGCAGTTCTTC.

This clonotype was seen at least ten times. The chain employs TRBV24-1 and TRBJ1-5; D is ambiguous. The CDR3 consists of 13 residues. The V end was cut by 2 bases, the J end by 5 bases, with 6 bases between. Germline V gives CDR1 KGHDR, CDR2 SFDVKD. The CDR3 DNA reads as TGTGCCACCAGTGATTCGGGGTATCAGCCCCAGCATTTT. It specifies CATSDSGYQPQHF.

This clonotype has ten or more counts. The CDR3 DNA follows: TGTGCCAGCAGTTTAGCAGTCCAAGAGACCCAGTACTTC. Translation: CASSLAVQETQYF. The rearrangement links TRBV12-3 or TRBV12-4 to TRBJ2-5, with D hard to call. This CDR3 contains 13 residues. The V gene lost 0 bases and the J gene lost 1 base, with 3 bases spanning the gap.